This T cell receptor (beta chain) was retrieved from a study of shared clonotypes between healthy human individuals. With 6 bases removed from V and 4 bases from J, the gap between germline ends came to 9 bases. CDR3 length: 11 amino acids. Germline V gene sequence: CDR1 DFQATT, CDR2 SNEGSKA (reference sequence). Measured with immunoSEQ multiplex PCR; TCRdb has only the in-frame clones, and not every one. The sample holds a few million clones, about 92% seen once. Donation came from healthy HIV-negative adults that had no recent acute infections or vaccinations. The authors divided CD4+ cells into CD45RA+ naive and CD45RA-negative memory subsets. Details on this clone: Antigen specificity is unknown.

Study conclusions and caveats: Clonotype sharing among the donors was expected to vary with sequencing depth.

J is TRBJ1-1 and V is TRBV20-1; D is undetermined. The sequencing sample was made of naive CD4+ T cells sorted from blood. Stated subset: CD45RA+ positively selected. The receptor comes from a man younger than 35 in good health. CDR3 sequence reads: CSAQSSTEAFF. In DNA, the CDR3 is TGCAGTGCCCAGAGTTCCACTGAAGCTTTCTTT.